The sequence of this TCR beta chain was determined in a study of blood T cell repertoires in COVID-19. Across the whole study: The United States, Italy and Spain were the sources of the acute and convalescent COVID-19 samples. Sources were T cells, B-cell-depleted T cells, or PBMCs; the material itself was cDNA or gDNA.

In the original processing: Counts of nucleated cells, estimated from reference gene primer amplification, were obtained. Sequencing was performed with immunoSEQ multiplex PCR; in TCRdb, only in-frame clones are kept and a portion is missing. The V and J calls and clone size come from that table; D and trimming were worked out from the DNA. The sample records 110,000 to 150,000 clones, 84% being singletons. This clonotype was obtained from a human donor in a cohort sampled during active COVID-19. Input material: peripheral blood.

CDR3 DNA sequence: TGTGCCAGCCAGCTGGACAGGGGTGAAGCTTTCTTT. Translated: CASQLDRGEAFF. The chain employs TRBV11-3 and TRBJ1-1; 9 nucleotides agree with TRBD1. V shed 8 bases, J shed 7 bases, and the junction held 5 bases outside the gene matches. The CDR3 has 12 amino acids. In germline, CDR1 is SGHNT, CDR2 YENEEA.